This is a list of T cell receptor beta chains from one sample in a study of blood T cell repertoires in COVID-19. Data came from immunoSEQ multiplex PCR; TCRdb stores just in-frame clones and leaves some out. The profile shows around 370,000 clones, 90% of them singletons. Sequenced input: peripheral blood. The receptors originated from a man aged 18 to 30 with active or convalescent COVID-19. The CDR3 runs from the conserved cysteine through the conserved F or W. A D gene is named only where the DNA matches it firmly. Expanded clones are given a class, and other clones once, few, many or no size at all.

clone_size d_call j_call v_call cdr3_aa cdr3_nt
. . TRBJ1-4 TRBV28 CASIHSQGTYEKLFF TGTGCCAGCATTCACAGCCAGGGAACATATGAAAAACTGTTTTTT
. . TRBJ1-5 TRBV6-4 CASSDEGGGNQPQHF TGTGCCAGCAGTGATGAGGGGGGGGGCAATCAGCCCCAGCATTTT
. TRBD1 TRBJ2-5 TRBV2 CASTTGGALETQYF TGTGCCAGCACAACAGGGGGCGCGTTGGAGACCCAGTACTTC
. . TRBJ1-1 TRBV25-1 CASSGRPGTEAFF TGTGCCAGCAGTGGGCGCCCAGGGACTGAAGCTTTCTTT
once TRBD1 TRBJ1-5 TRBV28 CASSLPLGTVRNQPQHF TGTGCCAGCAGTTTACCTTTGGGGACAGTCCGCAATCAGCCCCAGCATTTT
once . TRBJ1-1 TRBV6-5 CASSPTTGRNTEAFF TGTGCCAGCAGTCCAACGACAGGACGGAACACTGAAGCTTTCTTT
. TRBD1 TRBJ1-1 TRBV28 CASSLQGIKTEAFF TGTGCCAGCAGCTTACAGGGGATAAAGACTGAAGCTTTCTTT
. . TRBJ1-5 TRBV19 CASSIVGQPQHF TGTGCCAGTAGTATAGTCGGTCAGCCCCAGCATTTT
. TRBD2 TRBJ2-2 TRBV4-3 CASSQRGLAGGLVTGELFF TGCGCCAGCAGCCAAAGAGGACTAGCGGGGGGGCTGGTTACCGGGGAGCTGTTTTTT
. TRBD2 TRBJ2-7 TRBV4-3 CASSLIAGGPDEQYF TGCGCCAGCAGCCTAATAGCGGGAGGGCCCGACGAGCAGTACTTC
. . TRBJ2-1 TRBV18 CASSRFVFSDRGNEQFF TGTGCCAGCTCACGGTTTGTGTTCAGTGATAGAGGAAATGAGCAGTTCTTC
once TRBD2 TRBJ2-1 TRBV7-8 CAGTSGNNEQFF TGTGCCGGGACTAGCGGTAACAATGAGCAGTTCTTC
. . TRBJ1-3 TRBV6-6 CASRPPGQSSNTIYF TGTGCCAGCAGACCCCCGGGACAATCATCAAACACCATATATTTT
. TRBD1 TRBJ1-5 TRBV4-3 CASSQTDRGRGQPQHF TGCGCCAGCAGCCAAACGGACAGGGGAAGAGGGCAGCCCCAGCATTTT
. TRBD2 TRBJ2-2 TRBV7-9 CASSVRERGKTGELFF TGTGCCAGCAGCGTGAGGGAGCGGGGGAAAACCGGGGAGCTGTTTTTT
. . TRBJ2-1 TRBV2 CASITGRTYNEQFF TGTGCCAGCATCACCGGGAGAACATACAATGAGCAGTTCTTC
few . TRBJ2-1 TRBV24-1 CATRELGGNEQFF TGTGCCACCCGGGAGCTGGGAGGAAATGAGCAGTTCTTC
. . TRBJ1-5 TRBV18 CASSPGRGNQPQHF TGTGCCAGCTCACCAGGTCGCGGAAATCAGCCCCAGCATTTT
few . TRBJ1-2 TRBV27 CASSFSGGYGYTF TGTGCCAGCAGTTTCTCGGGGGGCTATGGCTACACCTTC
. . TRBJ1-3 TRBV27 CASRGHSGNTIYF TGTGCCAGCAGGGGACATTCTGGAAACACCATATATTTT
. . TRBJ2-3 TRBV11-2 CASSGMEGYRDRELDTQYF TGTGCCAGCAGCGGTATGGAGGGGTACCGGGACCGGGAATTGGATACGCAGTATTTT
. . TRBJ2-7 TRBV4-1 CASSRDLYYEQYF TGCGCCAGCAGCCGGGACTTATACTACGAGCAGTACTTC
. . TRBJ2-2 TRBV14 CASRAAGAATGELFF TGTGCCAGCAGAGCCGCGGGGGCGGCCACCGGGGAGCTGTTTTTT
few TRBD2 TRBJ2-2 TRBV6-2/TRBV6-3 CASSIAGGTGELFF TGTGCCAGCAGTATTGCGGGGGGGACCGGGGAGCTGTTTTTT
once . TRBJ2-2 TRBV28 CASIRAGFTGELFF TGTGCCAGCATCAGGGCAGGGTTTACCGGGGAGCTGTTTTTT
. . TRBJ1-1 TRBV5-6 CASSSQRGNTEAFF TGTGCCAGCAGCTCTCAAAGGGGGAACACTGAAGCTTTCTTT
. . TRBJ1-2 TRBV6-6 CASIHTKDSPLGYTF TGTGCCAGCATCCATACCAAGGACTCTCCCCTTGGCTACACCTTC
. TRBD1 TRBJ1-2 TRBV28 CASSSQGAGGYTF TGTGCCAGCAGCAGTCAGGGGGCGGGAGGCTACACCTTC
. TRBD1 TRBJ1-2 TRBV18 CASSPTKLLTGATGNGYTF TGTGCCAGCTCACCGACGAAACTATTGACAGGGGCAACGGGAAATGGCTACACCTTC
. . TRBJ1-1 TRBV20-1 CSATGAGEAFF TGCAGTGCTACAGGGGCTGGTGAAGCTTTCTTT
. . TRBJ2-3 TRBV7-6 CASSTRGYTDTQYF TGTGCCAGCAGCACGAGGGGGTACACAGATACGCAGTATTTT
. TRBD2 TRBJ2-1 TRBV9 CASSPGASGRINEQFF TGTGCCAGCAGCCCTGGGGCTAGCGGGAGGATTAATGAGCAGTTCTTC
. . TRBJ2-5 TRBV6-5 CASNPANQETQYF TGTGCCAGCAATCCAGCGAATCAAGAGACCCAGTACTTC
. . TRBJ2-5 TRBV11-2 CASSWQGGETQYF TGTGCCAGCAGCTGGCAGGGTGGTGAGACCCAGTACTTC
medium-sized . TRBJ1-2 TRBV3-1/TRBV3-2 CASSQGTANYGYTF TGTGCCAGCAGCCAAGGGACAGCTAACTATGGCTACACCTTC
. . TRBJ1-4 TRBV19 CASSTKDIKGEKLFF TGTGCCAGTAGTACCAAAGACATAAAAGGCGAAAAACTGTTTTTT
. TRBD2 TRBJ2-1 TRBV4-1 CASSQFVTTSGYNEQFF TGCGCCAGCAGCCAATTCGTAACGACTAGCGGCTACAATGAGCAGTTCTTC
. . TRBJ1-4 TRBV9 CARSVAGGGEKLFF TGTGCCCGCAGCGTAGCGGGGGGGGGTGAAAAACTGTTTTTT
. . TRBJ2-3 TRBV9 CASSVSPTDTQYF TGTGCCAGCAGCGTCAGTCCGACAGATACGCAGTATTTT
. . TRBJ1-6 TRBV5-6 CASSPSWAGHSPLHF TGTGCCAGCAGCCCGTCCTGGGCAGGGCACTCACCCCTCCACTTT
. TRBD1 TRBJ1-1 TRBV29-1 CSVSQGARNTEAFF TGCAGCGTTTCCCAGGGGGCGCGGAACACTGAAGCTTTCTTT
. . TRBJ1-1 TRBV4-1 CASSPPAGWGTEAFF TGCGCCAGCAGCCCCCCAGCGGGGTGGGGCACTGAAGCTTTCTTT
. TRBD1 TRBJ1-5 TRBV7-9 CASSWGQANQPQHF TGTGCCAGCAGCTGGGGACAGGCCAATCAGCCCCAGCATTTT
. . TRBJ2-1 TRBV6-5 CASSYFGGAYNEQFF TGTGCCAGCAGTTATTTTGGCGGGGCCTACAATGAGCAGTTCTTC
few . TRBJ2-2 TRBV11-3 CASSLEDYTGELFF TGTGCCAGCAGCTTAGAGGACTACACCGGGGAGCTGTTTTTT
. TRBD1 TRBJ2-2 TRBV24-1 CATSDPDRADTGELFF TGTGCCACCAGTGACCCGGACAGGGCCGACACCGGGGAGCTGTTTTTT
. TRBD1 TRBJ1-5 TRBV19 CASSTTSGTGLNQPQHF TGTGCCAGTAGTACTACCTCCGGGACAGGCCTCAATCAGCCCCAGCATTTT
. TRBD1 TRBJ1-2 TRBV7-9 CASSLRGGAEFNYGYTF TGTGCCAGCAGCTTACGAGGGGGCGCTGAGTTCAACTATGGCTACACCTTC
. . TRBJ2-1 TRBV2 CASSVALVYNEQFF TGTGCCAGCAGCGTGGCTTTGGTCTACAATGAGCAGTTCTTC
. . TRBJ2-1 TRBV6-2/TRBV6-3 CASSYSVGASYNEQFF TGTGCCAGCAGTTACTCGGTGGGCGCCTCCTACAATGAGCAGTTCTTC
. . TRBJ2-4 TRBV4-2 CASSPATVIIAKNIQYF TGTGCCAGCAGCCCAGCGACAGTCATTATAGCCAAAAACATTCAGTACTTC
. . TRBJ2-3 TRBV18 CASSPGTSTDTQYF TGTGCCAGCTCACCGGGGACTAGCACAGATACGCAGTATTTT
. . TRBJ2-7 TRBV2 CASSGPVQGDGYEQYF TGTGCCAGCAGTGGGCCAGTACAGGGAGACGGCTACGAGCAGTACTTC
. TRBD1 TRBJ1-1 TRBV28 CASSFSIGQGGTEAFF TGTGCCAGCAGTTTCTCGATCGGACAGGGAGGCACTGAAGCTTTCTTT
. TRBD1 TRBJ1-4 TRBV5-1 CASSKTTGENEKLFF TGCGCCAGCAGCAAAACGACAGGGGAAAATGAAAAACTGTTTTTT